One sample yielded the 16 T cell receptor beta chains listed below, sequenced in a study of OX40 agonist ivuxolimab in advanced cancers. Profiled with immunoSEQ multiplex PCR; TCRdb holds only in-frame clones, not every one. The sample has more than 65,000 clones; around nine tenths are singletons. The material sequenced was CD4+ or CD8+ T cells sorted from blood, taken in a trial of the OX40 agonist ivuxolimab. The receptors derive from an adult with an advanced solid tumor such as melanoma, head and neck, liver or kidney cancer.

The chain combines TRBV5-4 with TRBJ1-4; 9 bases are a match to TRBD1. The ends lost 2 bases at V and 6 bases at J; junction bases unmatched: 2. Looked up from germline, CDR1 is SGHNT and CDR2 is YYREEE (reference sequence). The CDR3 is 14 residues long. The CDR3 nucleotides are TGTGCCAGCAGCTTTACAGGGGGCGATGAAAAACTGTTTTTT. This gives the protein CASSFTGGDEKLFF.

The genes are TRBV28 and TRBJ2-1; tentative D call: TRBD1 (6 bases). The CDR3 has 15 residues. Germline-derived CDR1 and CDR2 are MDHEN and SYDVKM. V lost 3 bases, J lost 4 bases, and 13 bases lay in between. CDR3 bases: TGTGCCAGCAGTTTTTCATTGGGGGCTTACAATGAGCAGTTCTTC. Amino acid sequence: CASSFSLGAYNEQFF.

The chain uses TRBV30 and TRBJ1-2; TRBD1 is a possible D gene (5 bases). The germline V and J ends were trimmed by 0 bases and 3 bases, with 14 bases remaining between them. Germline CDR1 reads GTSNPN; CDR2 reads SVGIG (reference sequence). The CDR3 spans 15 residues. This chain's CDR3 is CAWSVWETADYGYTF. For the CDR3, the DNA is TGTGCCTGGAGTGTCTGGGAGACAGCCGACTATGGCTACACCTTC.

V usage is TRBV19 and J usage is TRBJ1-2; D is possibly TRBD1 (6 bases). Germline V gene sequence: CDR1 LNHDA, CDR2 SQIVND (reference sequence). This CDR3 spans 14 amino acids. Between the trimmed V and J ends, which lost 6 bases and 4 bases, there was a span of 15 bases. The CDR3 region is CASSPYRVTYGYTF. In DNA form, the CDR3 reads TGTGCCAGTAGCCCTTACAGGGTTACCTATGGCTACACCTTC.

This rearrangement joins TRBV4-2 to TRBJ1-4; D remains ambiguous. Per the germline V gene, CDR1 is LGHNA and CDR2 is YNFKEQ. V was clipped by 0 bases and J by 8 bases, with 10 bases between them. The CDR3 has 14 residues. CDR3 nucleotides: TGTGCCAGCAGCCAAGATCTAAGCCAAGAAAAACTGTTTTTT. Translation gives CASSQDLSQEKLFF.

The J gene is TRBJ2-5, the V gene TRBV9; D is ambiguous. The CDR3 totals 14 residues. The germline CDR1 and CDR2 sequences are SGDLS and YYNGEE. The V gene lost 0 bases and the J gene lost 1 base, with 7 bases spanning the gap. CDR3 amino acids: CASSVGNFQETQYF. CDR3 DNA sequence: TGTGCCAGCAGCGTAGGGAATTTCCAAGAGACCCAGTACTTC. Variable domain in full (rest from reference TRBV9 and TRBJ2-5): DSGVTQTPKHLITATGQRVTLRCSPRSGDLSVYWYQQSLDQGLQFLIQYYNGEERAKGNILERFSAQQFPDLHSELNLSSLELGDSALYFCASSVGNFQETQYFGPGTRLLVL.

The chain has TRBV18 and TRBJ2-2; D remains ambiguous. Trimming removed 5 bases at V and 0 bases at J, with 1 base between. The CDR3 has 12 amino acids. The germline V gene has CDR1 KGHSH and CDR2 LQKENI. This chain's CDR3 is CASSANTGELFF. Here the CDR3 DNA reads TGTGCCAGCTCAGCGAACACCGGGGAGCTGTTTTTT.

The chain carries TRBV28 and TRBJ2-6, with D possibly matching TRBD2 (5 bases). The V end lost 2 bases, the J end lost 2 bases, and 7 bases lay between the germline ends. Germline V gene sequence: CDR1 MDHEN, CDR2 SYDVKM. The CDR3 totals 15 residues. CDR3 amino acids: CASSLLRAGANVLTF. In DNA form, the CDR3 reads TGTGCCAGCAGTTTACTGAGGGCTGGGGCCAACGTCCTGACTTTC.

The V gene is TRBV5-1, the J gene TRBJ2-5, with TRBD2 matching over 14 bases. This CDR3 has 19 amino acids. Germline CDR1 reads SGHRS; CDR2 reads YFSETQ. The junction had 14 bases not matched to a gene; V was cut back by 2 bases and J by 5 bases. DNA of the CDR3: TGCGCCAGCAGCTTCGGACTCGCGACTAGCGGGGGGGCCGGGGAGACCCAGTACTTC. The encoded protein is CASSFGLATSGGAGETQYF.

The chain recombines TRBV18 with TRBJ2-5, with 7 bases matching TRBD1. Near its end, the DNA agrees better with TRBJ2-7, so the J call may be wrong. The CDR3 spans 14 residues. The V gene's germline CDR1 is KGHSH and CDR2 LQKENI. Written as DNA, the CDR3 is TGTGCCAGCTCACCACATAAGGGGGCCGACGAGCAGTACTTC. Translating gives CASSPHKGADEQYF.

The V call is TRBV6-5, the J call TRBJ1-1; D is unresolved. V was pared by 5 bases and J by 2 bases, with 15 bases between. This CDR3 has 15 residues. CDR1 and CDR2 from the germline V gene are MNHEY and SVGAGI. In DNA form, the CDR3 reads TGTGCCAGCAGTCGAATCCGAAGCCTTAACACTGAAGCTTTCTTT. Protein: CASSRIRSLNTEAFF.

The chain carries TRBV19 and TRBJ1-2; no clear D gene. In germline, CDR1 is LNHDA, CDR2 SQIVND (reference sequence). The CDR3 extends over 14 amino acids. Trimming removed 5 bases from V and 4 bases from J, with 14 bases in between. The chain's CDR3 is CASSPRTGSYGYTF. CDR3 coding DNA: TGTGCCAGTAGTCCCCGGACGGGGAGCTATGGCTACACCTTC.

The chain links TRBV7-2 to TRBJ2-1; D might be TRBD2 (7 bases). The CDR3 spans 16 residues. The germline V and J ends were trimmed by 5 bases and 2 bases, with 16 bases remaining between them. In germline, CDR1 is SGHTA, CDR2 FQGNSA. CDR3 protein: CASSPQSGGPYNEQFF. Here the CDR3 DNA reads TGTGCCAGCAGCCCCCAGTCGGGGGGCCCCTACAATGAGCAGTTCTTC. Filled out from reference TRBV7-2 and TRBJ2-1, the complete variable domain reads GAGVSQSPSNKVTEKGKDVELRCDPISGHTALYWYRQSLGQGLEFLIYFQGNSAPDKSGLPSDRFSAERTGGSVSTLTIQRTQQEDSAVYLCASSPQSGGPYNEQFFGPGTRLTVL.

As to this clone: In the same sample, other DNA sequences code for this CDR3. The chain couples TRBV6-6 to TRBJ1-5, with 10 bases that match TRBD1. The CDR3 is 13 amino acids. After removal of 7 bases from V and 5 bases from J, the junction contained 2 bases not matched to a gene. Germline V gene lookup returns CDR1 MNHNY and CDR2 SVGAGI (reference sequence). CDR3: CASTGTGDQPQHF. The CDR3 nucleotides are TGTGCCAGCACCGGGACAGGGGATCAGCCCCAGCATTTT.

The chain recombines TRBV5-1 with TRBJ2-7; D gene unclear. CDR3 length: 15 amino acids. CDR1 and CDR2 from the germline V gene are SGHRS and YFSETQ. V was pared by 4 bases and J by 6 bases, with 20 bases between. The CDR3 loop is CASSRTASRTGEQYF. As DNA, the CDR3 is TGCGCCAGCAGCCGTACCGCCTCGCGTACGGGCGAGCAGTACTTC.

The chain links TRBV2 to TRBJ1-2; D is undetermined. V was cut by 5 bases and J by 2 bases, with 12 bases left in between. This CDR3 has 14 residues. Per the germline V gene, CDR1 is SNHLY and CDR2 is FYNNEI. The CDR3 nucleotides read TGTGCCAGCAGTTCCGGACCGCACAACTATGGCTACACCTTC. It codes for CASSSGPHNYGYTF. Full variable domain (remainder filled in from reference TRBV2 and TRBJ1-2): EPEVTQTPSHQVTQMGQEVILRCVPISNHLYFYWYRQILGQKVEFLVSFYNNEISEKSEIFDDQFSVERPDGSNFTLKIRSTKLEDSAMYFCASSSGPHNYGYTFGSGTRLTVV.